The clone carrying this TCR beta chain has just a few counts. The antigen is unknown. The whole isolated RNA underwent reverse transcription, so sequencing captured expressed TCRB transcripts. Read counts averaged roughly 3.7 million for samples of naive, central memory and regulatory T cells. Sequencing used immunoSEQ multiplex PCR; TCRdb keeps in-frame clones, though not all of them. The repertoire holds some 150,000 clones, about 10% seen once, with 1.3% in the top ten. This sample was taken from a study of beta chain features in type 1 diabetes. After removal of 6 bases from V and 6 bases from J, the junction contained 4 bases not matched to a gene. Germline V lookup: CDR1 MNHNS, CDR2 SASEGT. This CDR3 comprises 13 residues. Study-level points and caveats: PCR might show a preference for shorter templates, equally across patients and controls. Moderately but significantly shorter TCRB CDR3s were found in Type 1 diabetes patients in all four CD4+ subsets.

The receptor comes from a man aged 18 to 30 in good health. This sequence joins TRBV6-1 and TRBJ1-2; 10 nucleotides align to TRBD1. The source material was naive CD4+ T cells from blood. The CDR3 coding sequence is TGTGCCAGCAGCCAGGGACAGGGGAATGGCTACACCTTC. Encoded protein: CASSQGQGNGYTF.